This T cell receptor (beta chain) emerged from a study of blood T cell repertoires in COVID-19. Overall study: Specimens from acute and convalescent COVID-19 originated in the United States, Italy and Spain. T cells, B-cell-depleted T cells, or PBMCs supplied cDNA or gDNA.

Authors' analysis steps: For nucleated cells, counts were estimated from reference gene primer amplification. Assay used: immunoSEQ multiplex PCR; TCRdb lists only in-frame clones, some missing. V, J and clone size are those of that table, while D and trimming were read from the DNA. The top ten hold approximately 20% of the sample, which has 52,000 or so clones, roughly three quarters seen once. The V end was cut by 4 bases, the J end by 1 base, with 14 bases between. The germline CDR1 and CDR2 sequences are SEHNR and FQNEAQ (reference sequence). There are 16 residues in the CDR3. The TCR originated in a man aged 50 or older with active or convalescent COVID-19. The sequencing sample was made of peripheral blood. The chain links TRBV7-9 to TRBJ1-3, with D possibly matching TRBD1 (6 bases). CDR3 sequence: CASSSPSTGSGNTIYF. In nucleotides, the CDR3 is TGTGCCAGCAGCTCGCCCTCAACAGGGTCTGGAAACACCATATATTTT. The variable domain in full, with the rest retrieved from reference TRBV7-9 and TRBJ1-3, is DTGVSQNPRHKITKRGQNVTFRCDPISEHNRLYWYRQTLGQGPEFLTYFQNEAQLEKSRLLSDRFSAERPKGSFSTLEIQRTEQGDSAMYLCASSSPSTGSGNTIYFGEGSWLTVV.